Below are 27 T cell receptor beta chains sequenced from a single sample in a study of prognosis after radiotherapy for stage I lung cancer. The genomic DNA TCR beta CDR3 region underwent two rounds of multiplex PCR. Every TRBV and TRBJ gene had its own specific primer in first-round PCR. TCRdb called the multiplex PCR reads again in MiXCR, with one record for every CDR3 protein. Here the sample spans almost 40,000 distinct CDR3 sequences, roughly a quarter being singletons. Specimen: PBMCs, collected before or after stereotactic body radiation therapy (not recorded which). The source is a donor over 45 with non-small cell lung cancer.

This clonotype was detected ten times or more. The chain carries TRBV6-1 and TRBJ2-3; D gene ambiguous. V was shortened by 6 bases and J by 0 bases, with 7 bases between the two germline ends. This CDR3 has 13 amino acids. Germline CDR1 MNHNS, CDR2 SASEGT. The CDR3 region has the DNA TGTGCCAGCAGGAAAAGTAGCACAGATACGCAGTATTTT. Protein: CASRKSSTDTQYF.

This clonotype showed up many times. The rearrangement uses TRBV7-9 and TRBJ1-2; TRBD1 matches at 8 bases. After removal of 1 base from V and 6 bases from J, the junction contained 4 bases not matched to a gene. The germline gives CDR1 SEHNR, CDR2 FQNEAQ (reference sequence). The CDR3 spans 14 residues. The CDR3 DNA sequence: TGTGCCAGCAGCTTAGGTACAGGGGGGCATGGCTACACCTTC. It is translated as CASSLGTGGHGYTF.

In its sample, this clonotype was seen many times. The V and J genes are TRBV28 and TRBJ1-2; the D is unclear. Trimming shortened V by 5 bases and J by 0 bases, and 16 bases separated the two germline ends. In germline, CDR1 is MDHEN, CDR2 SYDVKM. The CDR3 loop spans 16 amino acids. The CDR3 coding sequence is TGTGCCAGCAGTACACCTGTTGGGCCAACTAACTATGGCTACACCTTC. Its translation is CASSTPVGPTNYGYTF.

Notes on this clonotype: It is likely a read error, because the conserved phenylalanine at the end of the CDR3 is missing. This chain connects TRBV7-9 to TRBJ2-7; 12 nucleotides agree with TRBD2. The CDR3 sequence is 16 residues long. V dropped 1 base and J dropped 6; count of bases not matched to a gene: 7. Germline V gives CDR1 SEHNR, CDR2 FQNEAQ (reference sequence). The CDR3 DNA sequence: TGTGCCAGCAGCTTAGAGGCTAGCGGGAGGGTCCTCGAGCAGTACCTC. Its protein product is CASSLEASGRVLEQYL.

This clonotype was seen repeatedly, ten times or more. This sequence joins TRBV11-2 and TRBJ1-3; D gene ambiguous. This CDR3 has 12 residues. Trimming took off 2 bases at V and 3 bases at J, with 2 bases between the two ends. The germline V gene encodes CDR1 SGHAT and CDR2 FQNNGV. DNA of the CDR3: TGTGCCAGCAGCTTAATTGGAAACACCATATATTTT. This sequence encodes CASSLIGNTIYF. The full variable domain, completed using reference TRBV11-2 and TRBJ1-3, is EAGVAQSPRYKIIEKRQSVAFWCNPISGHATLYWYQQILGQGPKLLIQFQNNGVVDDSQLPKDRFSAERLKGVDSTLKIQPAKLEDSAVYLCASSLIGNTIYFGEGSWLTVV.

This clonotype was observed at least ten times. V usage is TRBV6-5 and J usage is TRBJ1-2; perhaps TRBD1 as D (5 bases). Per germline, CDR1 MNHEY and CDR2 SVGAGI. The CDR3 has 18 residues. Trimming removed 4 bases from V and 7 bases from J, with 28 bases in between. Written as DNA, the CDR3 is TGTGCCAGCAGTTCCCAACCGGGCAGGGTAGGGGATCTGGGTGGCTACACCTTC. This codes for CASSSQPGRVGDLGGYTF.

In its sample, this clonotype was seen once. A far larger clone is one base from this, pointing to a likely read error. The gene calls are TRBV6-6 and TRBJ2-2; D unclear. Germline V CDR1 and CDR2: MNHNY, SVGAGI (reference sequence). The CDR3 is made up of 15 amino acids. As DNA, the CDR3 is TGTGCCAGAAGTTACTCGTGGAGGAACACCGGGGAGCTGTTTTTT. Encoded protein: CARSYSWRNTGELFF.

In the case of this clonotype: An end of the junction differs from the germline gene, which may be a read error. The chain employs TRBV6-5 and TRBJ2-1, with 14 bases identical to TRBD2. The CDR3 runs to 18 residues. Germline V gene data show CDR1 as MNHEY and CDR2 as SVGAGI. The CDR3 nucleotides are TGTGCCAGCAGTTACATGGGACTAGCGGGAGCGATCTACAATGAGCAGTTATTC. It specifies CASSYMGLAGAIYNEQLF.

The gene calls are TRBV6-1 and TRBJ1-2; perhaps TRBD1 as D (5 bases). V lost 1 base to trimming and J lost 7 bases, with 13 bases between them. This CDR3 spans 14 amino acids. Germline V gene sequence: CDR1 MNHNS, CDR2 SASEGT. This chain's CDR3 is CASSEVRVAAGYTF. CDR3 sequence (DNA): TGTGCCAGCAGTGAAGTCAGGGTTGCTGCTGGCTACACCTTC.

In regard to this clonotype: A single base separates this from a much larger clone, so it may be a read error. The rearrangement uses TRBV10-2 and TRBJ2-3; 9 bases map to TRBD2. The CDR3 runs to 15 residues. The germline V gene has CDR1 WSHSY and CDR2 SAAADI. V lost 0 bases and J lost 7; bases outside the gene matches: 5. The CDR3 spells CASSESTSGTHTQYF. As DNA, the CDR3 is TGCGCCAGCAGTGAGTCGACTAGCGGAACACATACGCAGTATTTT.

Many counts were recorded for this clonotype. The chain couples TRBV5-5 to TRBJ2-3; D not resolved. The V and J ends lost 4 bases and 0 bases respectively, with 6 bases between them. Germline V CDR1 and CDR2: SGHKS, YYEKEE (reference sequence). This CDR3 is 13 amino acids long. The CDR3: CASSPSSTDTQYF. The CDR3 nucleotides are TGTGCCAGCAGCCCCAGCAGCACAGATACGCAGTATTTT.

This clonotype was counted at least ten times. V gene TRBV6-1 combines with J gene TRBJ2-2; D gene unclear. Germline CDR1 MNHNS, CDR2 SASEGT. The V end was cut by 7 bases, the J end by 1 base, with 22 bases between. The CDR3 is 18 residues long. The CDR3 nucleotides are TGTGCCAGCATCACCTACCCGGTCCCTGGCGGGAACACCGGGGAGCTGTTTTTT. Its translation is CASITYPVPGGNTGELFF.

This clonotype is judged medium-sized. CDR3 nucleotide sequence: TGCAGTGCACCCCTGACTAGCGGGAGGGGAGGGTACGAGCAGTACTTC. As protein: CSAPLTSGRGGYEQYF. The rearrangement uses TRBV20-1 and TRBJ2-7; 14 nucleotides align to TRBD2. CDR3 size: 16 residues. Germline CDR1 and CDR2: DFQATT and SNEGSKA (reference sequence). V was pared by 6 bases and J by 4 bases, with 11 bases of the junction left unmatched.

This clonotype has at least ten counts. The chain joins TRBV7-2 to TRBJ2-7, with D hard to call. V was shortened by 2 bases and J by 3 bases, with 8 bases between the two germline ends. From germline, CDR1 is SGHTA and CDR2 FQGNSA. The CDR3 contains 13 residues. The CDR3 is CASSLTPNYEQYF. CDR3 nucleotides: TGTGCCAGCAGCTTAACTCCTAACTACGAGCAGTACTTC.

As regards this clonotype: Just one base apart from a much larger clone, this may be a read error. V and J are TRBV29-1 and TRBJ2-7; D not certain. CDR1 and CDR2 from the germline V gene are SQVTM and ANQGSEA. This CDR3 comprises 11 residues. The DNA of the CDR3 is TGCAGCGTTCGGAGATCCTACGAGCGGTACTTC. This translates into CSVRRSYERYF.

With respect to this clonotype: Germline is not matched at one junction end, which may reflect a read error. The chain combines TRBV6-2 or TRBV6-3 with TRBJ2-6; 7 nucleotides align to TRBD1. Germline values: CDR1 MNHEY, CDR2 SVGEGT. The CDR3 is 19 amino acids. The CDR3 nucleotides read TGTGCCAGCAGTGTGACAGGGTCCCGGACCTTCTCTTGGGCCAACGTCCTGACTTTC. Translation: CASSVTGSRTFSWANVLTF.

This clonotype has at least ten counts. This chain connects TRBV3-1 to TRBJ2-2, with a possible D match to TRBD2 (5 bases). This CDR3 is built from 14 residues. The germline gives CDR1 LGHDT, CDR2 YNNKEL (reference sequence). V lost 4 bases and J 5 bases, leaving 11 bases between the germline ends. CDR3 coding DNA: TGTGCCAGCAGCCCCCCGGGGAGAACCGGGGAGCTGTTTTTT. Its translation: CASSPPGRTGELFF.

This clonotype was recorded at least ten times. J is TRBJ2-2 and V is TRBV6-1; 7 bases align to TRBD1. After removal of 8 bases from V and 15 bases from J, the junction contained 15 bases not matched to a gene. Germline assignment: CDR1 MNHNS and CDR2 SASEGT. This CDR3 comprises 13 residues. The CDR3 reads CASRTDLTGMMFF. In DNA, the CDR3 is TGTGCCAGCCGAACCGATTTGACAGGGATGATGTTTTTT.

V usage is TRBV20-1 and J usage is TRBJ1-5, with D uncertain. Germline V gene data show CDR1 as DFQATT and CDR2 as SNEGSKA (reference sequence). The CDR3 runs 14 residues. V was trimmed by 3 bases and J by 5 bases, leaving 14 bases between them. The CDR3 coding sequence is TGCAGTGCTAGTAGTCCCACCCAGGATCAGCCCCAGCATTTT. Protein sequence: CSASSPTQDQPQHF.

This clonotype was picked up many times. The chain couples TRBV9 to TRBJ2-7, with D uncertain. Trimming left V 4 bases short and J 3 bases short, with 20 bases between. Per the germline V gene, CDR1 is SGDLS and CDR2 is YYNGEE. This CDR3 is 16 amino acids long. The CDR3 DNA reads as TGTGCCAGCAGCCGGACCCTGGGCGATGAAGGCTACGAGCAGTACTTC. It codes for CASSRTLGDEGYEQYF.

This clonotype was recorded at least ten times. The V and J genes are TRBV29-1 and TRBJ1-2; tentative D call: TRBD1 (5 bases). Trimming pared 7 bases from V and 3 bases from J, leaving 15 bases between. CDR3 length equals 13 residues. Germline values: CDR1 SQVTM, CDR2 ANQGSEA. For the CDR3, the DNA is TGCAGCGGAAAGTTGACAGCGGACTATGGCTACACCTTC. Translated: CSGKLTADYGYTF. Together with reference TRBV29-1 and TRBJ1-2, the CDR3 gives the full variable domain: SAVISQKPSRDICQRGTSLTIQCQVDSQVTMMFWYRQQPGQSLTLIATANQGSEATYESGFVIDKFPISRPNLTFSTLTVSNMSPEDSSIYLCSGKLTADYGYTFGSGTRLTVV.

Notes on this clonotype: A much larger clone sits a single nucleotide away, making a read error possible. V usage is TRBV2 and J usage is TRBJ1-1, with D unresolved. The germline gives CDR1 SNHLY, CDR2 FYNNEI. The CDR3 covers 13 residues. Trimming shortened V by 11 bases and J by 5 bases, and 18 bases separated the two germline ends. As DNA, the CDR3 is TGTGCCGGCCTACTCCTTGAGGGTACTGAAGCTTTCTTT. This codes for CAGLLLEGTEAFF.

This clonotype was detected many times. The chain couples TRBV20-1 to TRBJ1-2; D is unclear. In germline, CDR1 is DFQATT, CDR2 SNEGSKA (reference sequence). The germline V and J ends were trimmed by 5 bases and 2 bases, with 9 bases remaining between them. This CDR3 is built from 12 residues. The CDR3 DNA is TGCAGTGCTCCGACATTGAACTATGGCTACACCTTC. Amino acids: CSAPTLNYGYTF.

As to this clonotype: A much larger clone sits a single nucleotide away, making a read error possible. The rearrangement joins TRBV9 to TRBJ1-4, with 12 bases identical to TRBD1. Germline CDR1 and CDR2: SGDLS and YYNGEE. Trimming cost V 6 bases and J 7 bases; bases outside gene matches: 7. The CDR3 sequence is 15 residues long. The CDR3 nucleotides are TGTGCCAGCATAGCCGGGACAGGGGGCGGTGAAAAACTGTTTTTT. Translation: CASIAGTGGGEKLFF.

V is TRBV6-5 and J is TRBJ2-3, with D unclear. The V and J ends lost 4 bases and 0 bases respectively, with 14 bases between them. This CDR3 has 16 residues. Germline assignment: CDR1 MNHEY and CDR2 SVGAGI. The CDR3 here is CASSFHVSTSTDTQYF. CDR3 coding DNA: TGTGCCAGCAGTTTCCATGTATCTACTAGCACAGATACGCAGTATTTT.

V and J are TRBV30 and TRBJ2-6; D may be TRBD1 (5 bases). With 1 base removed from V and 0 bases from J, the gap between germline ends came to 13 bases. Germline lookup yields CDR1 GTSNPN and CDR2 SVGIG (reference sequence). The CDR3 sequence is 17 residues long. CDR3 protein: CAWSDRSASSGANVLTF. For the CDR3, the DNA is TGTGCCTGGAGTGACAGGAGCGCAAGCTCTGGGGCCAACGTCCTGACTTTC. The entire variable domain, with the rest obtained from reference TRBV30 and TRBJ2-6, is as follows: SQTIHQWPATLVQPVGSPLSLECTVEGTSNPNLYWYRQAAGRGLQLLFYSVGIGQISSEVPQNLSASRPQDRQFILSSKKLLLSDSGFYLCAWSDRSASSGANVLTFGAGSRLTVL.

This clonotype was seen only once. Without the conserved terminal phenylalanine or tryptophan, this CDR3 likely stems from a read error. Written as DNA, the CDR3 is TGCAGCGTTATTTCCGGGGCCAACGTGCTGACTCTC. It encodes CSVISGANVLTL. The genes are TRBV29-1 and TRBJ2-6; D might be TRBD1 or TRBD2, each matching 5 bases. The CDR3 has 12 residues. CDR1 SQVTM and CDR2 ANQGSEA come from the germline V gene.